This TCR beta chain emerged from a study of T-cell memory formation after mild COVID-19. As for the study in general: TCR clusters were largely donor specific.

This clonotype showed up just a few times. As yet, its antigen is unknown. The CDR3 covers 13 residues. V shed 4 bases, J shed 8 bases, and the junction held 6 bases outside the gene matches. Germline V lookup: CDR1 LGHNA, CDR2 YNFKEQ. Study-wide results and limits: The study found balanced CD4/CD8 in clones contracting day 15 to 85 and a CD4+ lean in later expanders. CD4+ contracting clones were found mainly in CM and EM, and CD8+ ones in EMRA.

TCRalpha and TCRbeta libraries used 5'RACE with constant-segment primers and UMIs. TCRdb re-called the 5' RACE reads with MiXCR, one entry per CDR3 protein. The table lists roughly 380,000 distinct CDR3 sequences, 25% to 30% of them singletons, with about 13% in the top ten. This receptor was taken from an adult woman who had mild COVID-19 (a few samples of this study predate the infection). Cell type and time point are not known. Sequencing input: PBMCs or a T cell subset sorted from them (not recorded which). The chain has TRBV4-2 and TRBJ2-3; 7 bases match TRBD1. The CDR3 region has the DNA TGTGCCAGCAGCCCACAGGGGAAGGCTACGCAGTATTTT. It yields the protein CASSPQGKATQYF.